This T cell receptor beta chain was recovered during a study of T-cell reconstitution after alpha-beta-depleted transplantation in children. Unique molecular identifiers were built into the TCRbeta library. TCRdb re-called the PCR reads through MiXCR, storing one row per CDR3 protein. The profile shows roughly 610,000 distinct CDR3 sequences, roughly a tenth of them singletons. The CDR3 extends over 15 amino acids. The germline V gene has CDR1 SQVTM and CDR2 ANQGSEA. With 6 bases clipped from V and 3 bases from J, the junction kept 10 bases outside the gene matches. The rearrangement uses TRBV29-1 and TRBJ2-1, with TRBD1 matching 8 bases. Sample: PBMCs from the stem cell graft donor, taken from the stem cell graft. This TCR was sampled from a human donor who donated a stem cell graft to a child with acute myeloid leukemia. As DNA, the CDR3 is TGCAGCGTGGCCGTCCCAGGGGGCGACTACAATGAGCAGTTCTTC. It yields the protein CSVAVPGGDYNEQFF.